This TCR beta chain was recorded in a study of blood T cell repertoires in COVID-19. Study at large: Acute and convalescent COVID-19 specimens originated in the United States, Italy and Spain.

In the original workflow: The assay estimated nucleated cells by amplifying reference gene primers. This table comes from immunoSEQ multiplex PCR, and its TCRdb copy is limited to in-frame clones, with some not included. V, J and clone size are taken as reported in that table, and D and trimming were inferred from the DNA itself. The data contain 29,000 or so clones, roughly 84% of them seen just once; the ten biggest clones take up approximately 10%. CDR1 SGHRS and CDR2 YFSETQ come from the germline V gene. The CDR3 runs to 13 residues. V dropped 7 bases and J dropped 1 base, with 11 bases sitting between them.

The receptor was isolated from an elderly man with active COVID-19. V and J are TRBV5-1 and TRBJ1-1; D unresolved. The sample consisted of peripheral blood. CDR3 sequence (DNA): TGCGCCAGCGGTACGGTCCCGAACACTGAAGCTTTCTTT. This gives the protein CASGTVPNTEAFF.